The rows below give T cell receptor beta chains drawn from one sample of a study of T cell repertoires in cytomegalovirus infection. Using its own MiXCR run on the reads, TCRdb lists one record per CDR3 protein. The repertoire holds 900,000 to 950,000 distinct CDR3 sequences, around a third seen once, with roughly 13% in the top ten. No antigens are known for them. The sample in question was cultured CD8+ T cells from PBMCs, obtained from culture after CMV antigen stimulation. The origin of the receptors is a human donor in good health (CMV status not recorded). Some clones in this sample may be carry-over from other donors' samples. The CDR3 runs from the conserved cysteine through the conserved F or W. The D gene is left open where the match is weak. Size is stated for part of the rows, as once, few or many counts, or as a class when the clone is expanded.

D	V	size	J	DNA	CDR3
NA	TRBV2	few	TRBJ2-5	TGTGCCAGCAGTGAAAAACCCCTCAGTGGGGAGACCCAGTACTTC	CASSEKPLSGETQYF
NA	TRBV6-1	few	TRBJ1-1	TGTGCCAGCGGGAAGGCGACCGTCAAGCCTGAAGCTTTCTTT	CASGKATVKPEAFF
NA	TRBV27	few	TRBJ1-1	TGTGCCAGCAGTTTCTTGGGTAGAAAGGACACTGAAGCTTTCTTT	CASSFLGRKDTEAFF
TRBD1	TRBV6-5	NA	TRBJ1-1	TGTGCCAGCAGTTACCTCCCTTGGGACAGGTTCACTGAAGCTTTCTTT	CASSYLPWDRFTEAFF
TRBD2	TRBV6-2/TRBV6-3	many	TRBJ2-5	TGTGCCAGCAGCTTCCCCCGGACTAGCGTAGGAGAGACCCAGTACTTC	CASSFPRTSVGETQYF
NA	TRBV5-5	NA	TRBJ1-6	TGTGCCAGCAGCAAACCGGGGTCTCGGAATTCACCCCTCCACTTT	CASSKPGSRNSPLHF
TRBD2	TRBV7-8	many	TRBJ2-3	TGTGCCAGCAGCCCGCCACTAGCGGGGGTCACAGATACGCAGTATTTT	CASSPPLAGVTDTQYF
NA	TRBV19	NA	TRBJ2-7	TGTGCCAGTAGTCCCACTTGGGGCAGGGCCCACGAGCAGTACTTC	CASSPTWGRAHEQYF
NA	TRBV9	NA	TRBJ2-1	TGTGCCAGCAGCGTAGAGACAGAGCCCTACAATGAGCAGTTCTTC	CASSVETEPYNEQFF
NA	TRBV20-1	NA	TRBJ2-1	TGCAGTGCTAGAGAAGAGGCGGTGAGCTCCTACAATGAGCAGTTCTTC	CSAREEAVSSYNEQFF
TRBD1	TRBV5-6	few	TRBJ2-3	TGTGCCAGCAGTCACGGACAGGTTTTGGGTGCAGATACGCAGTATTTT	CASSHGQVLGADTQYF
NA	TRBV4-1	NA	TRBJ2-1	TGCGCCAGCAGCCAAGGACCGGCGGGTATTGGAGACGATGAGCAGTTCTTC	CASSQGPAGIGDDEQFF
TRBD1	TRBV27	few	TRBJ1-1	TGTGCCAGCAGTCCACCGACAGGGCGGGCTTTCTTT	CASSPPTGRAFF
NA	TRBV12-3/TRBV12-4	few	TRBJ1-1	TGTGCCAGCGTTAGGGGCACTGAAGCTTTCTTT	CASVRGTEAFF
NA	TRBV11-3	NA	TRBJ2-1	TGTGCCAGCAGCCTGGACGGGTCATCCCTTTACAATGAGCAGTTCTTC	CASSLDGSSLYNEQFF
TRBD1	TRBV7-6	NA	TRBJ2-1	TGTGCCAGCAGCTTCTGGGACAGGGGCTACAATGAGCAGTTCTTC	CASSFWDRGYNEQFF
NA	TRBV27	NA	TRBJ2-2	TGTGCCAGCAGTCATGCGGACTCCGTCGGGACCGGGGAGCTGTTTTTT	CASSHADSVGTGELFF
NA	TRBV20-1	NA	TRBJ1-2	TGCAGTGCTACGGGAGACTATAACTATGGCTACACCTTC	CSATGDYNYGYTF
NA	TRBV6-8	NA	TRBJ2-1	TGTGCCAGCAGCCCCTATGAAAGGGGAAACAATGAGCAGTTCTTC	CASSPYERGNNEQFF
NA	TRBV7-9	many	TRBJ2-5	TGTGCCAGCAGCTTGTTAACCGGGGTACTGGAGACCCAGTACTTC	CASSLLTGVLETQYF
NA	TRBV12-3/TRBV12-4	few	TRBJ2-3	TGTGCCAGCAGTTTTAGTCCTGGCACAGATACGCAGTATTTT	CASSFSPGTDTQYF
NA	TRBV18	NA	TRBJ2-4	TGTGCCAGCTCACCGTCGTCGTTAGCCAAAAACATTCAGTACTTC	CASSPSSLAKNIQYF
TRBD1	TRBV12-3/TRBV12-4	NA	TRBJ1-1	TGTGCCAGCGCTAGGTCAGGGGGCGTGAACACTGAAGCTTTCTTT	CASARSGGVNTEAFF
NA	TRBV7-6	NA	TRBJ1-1	TGTGCCAGCCGGCAACTCCGAGGGGACACTGAAGCTTTCTTT	CASRQLRGDTEAFF
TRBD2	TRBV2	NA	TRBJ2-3	TGTGCCAGCAGGGCGGGGGGCTTTACCACAGATACGCAGTATTTT	CASRAGGFTTDTQYF
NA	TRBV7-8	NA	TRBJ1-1	TGTGCCAGCAGAACACGGGGCACTGAAGCTTTCTTT	CASRTRGTEAFF
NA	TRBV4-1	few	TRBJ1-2	TGCGCCAGCAGCCAAGACCCAGGGTCGTTTAACTATGGCTACACCTTC	CASSQDPGSFNYGYTF
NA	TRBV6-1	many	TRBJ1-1	TGTGCCAGCAGTGACCCCATTGGGGGGGCATTGAACACTGAAGCTTTCTTT	CASSDPIGGALNTEAFF
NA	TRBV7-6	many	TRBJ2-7	TGTGCCAGCAGCTTAGGAGGGTCGGGCGAGCAGTACTTC	CASSLGGSGEQYF
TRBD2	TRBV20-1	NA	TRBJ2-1	TGCAGTGCTAGAGACCGAGCGGGGACTTACAATGAGCAGTTCTTC	CSARDRAGTYNEQFF
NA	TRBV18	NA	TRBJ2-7	TGTGCCAGCTCAACGATACGGGGGGCCCACGAGCAGTACTTC	CASSTIRGAHEQYF
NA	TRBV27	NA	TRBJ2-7	TGTGCCAGCAGTCCCCTCGGCAGGGGCGTCTACGAGCAGTACTTC	CASSPLGRGVYEQYF
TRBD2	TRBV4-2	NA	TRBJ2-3	TGTGCCAGCAGCCAGGGACTAGGATCAGATACGCAGTATTTT	CASSQGLGSDTQYF
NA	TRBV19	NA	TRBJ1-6	TGTGCCAGTAGGCCGGGAGCCCAGATCCGGGACACCTTTCTTCGAAGTTCACCCCTCTACTTT	CASRPGAQIRDTFLRSSPLYF
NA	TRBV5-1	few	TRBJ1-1	TGCGCCTCCGGAAGGGGGACTTTTCAAGGGACTGAAGCTTTCTTT	CASGRGTFQGTEAFF
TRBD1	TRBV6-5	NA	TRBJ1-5	TGTGCCAGCAGCTCATACAGGGGAGGCAATCAGCCCCAGCATTTT	CASSSYRGGNQPQHF
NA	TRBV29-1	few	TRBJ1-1	TGCAGCGTTGTCGAGGTTACTGAAGCTTTCTTT	CSVVEVTEAFF
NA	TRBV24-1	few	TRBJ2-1	TGTGCCACCAGTGATTTAGGGGACGATGAGCAGTTCTTC	CATSDLGDDEQFF
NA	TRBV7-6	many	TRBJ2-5	TGTGCCAGCAGCTTAAGGAGTGTTGGAGAGACCCAGTACTTC	CASSLRSVGETQYF
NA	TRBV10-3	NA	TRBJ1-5	TGTGCCATCAGTGAGAAAAGCAATCAGCCCCAGCATTTT	CAISEKSNQPQHF
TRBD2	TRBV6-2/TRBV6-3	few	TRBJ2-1	TGTGCCAGCAAGGCGGCGGGGGAGTACAATGAGCAGTTCTTC	CASKAAGEYNEQFF
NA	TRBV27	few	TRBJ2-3	TGTGCCAGCAGTTTCAGGGAAGCCTCTAGCACAGATACGCAGTATTTT	CASSFREASSTDTQYF
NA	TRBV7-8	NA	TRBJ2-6	TGTGCCAGCAGCGCCGGGGCTGGGGTCCTGACTTTC	CASSAGAGVLTF
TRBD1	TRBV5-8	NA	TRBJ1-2	TGTGCCAGCAGCTTTACAGGGGAAGGTGGCTACACCTTC	CASSFTGEGGYTF
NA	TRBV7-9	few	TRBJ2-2	TGTGCCAGCAGCCCGCCATCGGGGGCCTTCACCGGGGAGCTGTTTTTT	CASSPPSGAFTGELFF
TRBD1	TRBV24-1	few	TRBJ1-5	TGTGCCACCAGGCCGGGACAGCCTTTTTTCAATCAGCCCCAGCATTTT	CATRPGQPFFNQPQHF